The T cell receptor (beta chain) under discussion was sequenced for a study of radiotherapy plus CTLA-4 blockade in lung cancer. Study conclusions and caveats: The study found tumor-derived TCR clones expanded in blood after radiotherapy plus ipilimumab.

V shed 0 bases and J shed 3 bases, with 15 bases lying between them. CDR3 size: 17 residues. Germline V lookup: CDR1 WNHNN, CDR2 SYGVQD (reference sequence). Comment on this clone: What it binds is unknown.

Some clones are missing from TCRdb's copy, which holds only in-frame ones; the method was immunoSEQ multiplex PCR. This table has roughly 78,000 clones, around 80% appearing once. The genes are TRBV10-1 and TRBJ1-5, with D tentatively TRBD1 (5 bases). The sample was peripheral blood, taken from a patient treated with radiotherapy plus ipilimumab. This clonotype originated in a human donor with non-small cell lung cancer who had a complete response to radiotherapy plus ipilimumab. The CDR3 DNA reads as TGCGCCAGCAGTGAGTCGAGGCAGGGTCGATACAATCAGCCCCAGCATTTT. Translated: CASSESRQGRYNQPQHF.